The following is a T cell receptor beta chain sequence with its context. The data belong to a study of blood T cell repertoires in COVID-19. Whole-study context: Both acute and convalescent COVID-19 samples were obtained from the United States, Italy and Spain. In each case, the material was cDNA or gDNA derived from T cells, B-cell-depleted T cells, or PBMCs.

Using immunoSEQ multiplex PCR, the repertoire was profiled, and TCRdb retains in-frame clones only, with some absent. Here the sample spans 240,000 or so clones, 70% to 90% being singletons. CDR3 length equals 15 residues. Germline V CDR1 and CDR2: LGHNA, YSLEER. V lost 0 bases to trimming and J lost 4 bases; unmatched junction nucleotides: 4. Sample: peripheral blood. V gene TRBV4-3 combines with J gene TRBJ2-7; 9 bases match TRBD2. The TCR comes from a woman aged 70 to 79 with active or convalescent COVID-19. The CDR3 protein is CASSQEASGEYEQYF. The CDR3 bases are TGCGCCAGCAGCCAAGAGGCTAGCGGGGAGTACGAGCAGTACTTC.